A selection of T cell receptor beta chains follows, all from one sample in a study of OX40 agonist ivuxolimab in advanced cancers. The protocol was immunoSEQ multiplex PCR, while the TCRdb copy is restricted to in-frame clones and leaves out a portion. This sample has approximately 60,000 clones, with 87% found just once. The sample here was CD4+ or CD8+ T cells sorted from blood, taken in a trial of the OX40 agonist ivuxolimab. The receptors derive from an adult with an advanced solid tumor such as melanoma, head and neck, liver or kidney cancer. Both conserved end residues are part of each CDR3. The order of the fields is clone size, V gene, D gene, CDR3 protein. D genes are given only for firm matches. Clone size is not always given. Where it is, it says once, few, many or a class for expanded clones.

>once|TRBV2|TRBD2
CASTGTSGGPTDTQYF
>-|TRBV6-5|-
CASSLTRGSGNTIYF
>-|TRBV10-3|TRBD1
CAISDDRVGYGYTF
>-|TRBV4-2|TRBD1
CASSQQGASASTEAFF
>-|TRBV6-1|-
CASSEQGTAGNTIYF
>once|TRBV7-9|TRBD2
CASSPDPGGSYEQYF
>-|TRBV5-4|-
CASSLSRGNTEAFF
>-|TRBV19|-
CASSIFQGIDQPQHF
>-|TRBV9|TRBD1
CASSVRGQGASGELFF
>few|TRBV7-2|TRBD1
CASSPTGGNQPQHF
>-|TRBV11-2|TRBD1
CASSSLGSGQGYEQYF
>-|TRBV29-1|TRBD2
CGLSGGKSSYNEQFF
>-|TRBV5-1|TRBD2
CASSLGTSGGTDTQYF
>-|TRBV5-5|TRBD2
CASSPSGGMTDTQYF
>-|TRBV12-5|-
CASGLSPSWKAVYEQYF
>-|TRBV6-1|-
CASSPPGGRVPEAFF
>-|TRBV5-1|-
CASSSRGVNEQFF
>-|TRBV6-7|-
CASSFTDEKLFF
>-|TRBV5-1|TRBD1
CASSTGQGNTEAFF
>-|TRBV11-2|TRBD1
CASSLWGTGGDGYTF